This T cell receptor (beta chain) was sequenced for a study of T-cell memory formation after mild COVID-19. V was pared by 5 bases and J by 10 bases, with 5 bases of the junction left unmatched. Germline V gene lookup returns CDR1 MNHEY and CDR2 SMNVEV (reference sequence). The CDR3 loop spans 12 amino acids. This clonotype appeared many times. Its target is not known. Study results and limitations: The finding that pre-infection memory included some responding clones suggested that cross-reactive memory joined.

TCRalpha and TCRbeta libraries used 5'RACE with constant-segment primers and UMIs. TCRdb reprocessed the 5' RACE reads via MiXCR and lists one record per CDR3 protein. The sample yields 280,000 or so distinct CDR3 sequences, roughly 17% seen once. The J gene is TRBJ2-1, the V gene TRBV27, with TRBD1 matching over 7 bases. The source material was PBMCs or a T cell subset sorted from them (not recorded which). This receptor was obtained from a man aged 18 to 30 who had mild COVID-19 (a few samples of this study predate the infection). Cell type and time point are not known. The CDR3 reads CASSQQGYEQFF. Here the CDR3 DNA reads TGTGCCAGCAGTCAACAGGGGTACGAGCAGTTCTTC.